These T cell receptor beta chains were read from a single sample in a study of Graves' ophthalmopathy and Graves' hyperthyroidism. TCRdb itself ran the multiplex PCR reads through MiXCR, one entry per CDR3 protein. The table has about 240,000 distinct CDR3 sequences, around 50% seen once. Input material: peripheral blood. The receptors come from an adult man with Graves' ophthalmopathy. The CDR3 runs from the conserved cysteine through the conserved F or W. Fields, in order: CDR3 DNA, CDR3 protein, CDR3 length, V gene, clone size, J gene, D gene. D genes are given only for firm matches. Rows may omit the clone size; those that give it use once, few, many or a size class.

CDR3nt: TGTGCCAGCAGCCCTTTGGGACAGGTGGCCACTGAAGCTTTCTTT
CDR3aa: CASSPLGQVATEAFF
len: 15
v_gene: TRBV9
abundance: -
j_gene: TRBJ1-1
d_gene: TRBD1

CDR3nt: TGTGCCAGCAGCCTACAGGGCGGTGAAAAACTGTTTTTT
CDR3aa: CASSLQGGEKLFF
len: 13
v_gene: TRBV3-1
abundance: -
j_gene: TRBJ1-4
d_gene: -

CDR3nt: TGTGCCAGCAGTGCTAGAGGAGCGGATGGCTACACCTTC
CDR3aa: CASSARGADGYTF
len: 13
v_gene: TRBV2
abundance: few
j_gene: TRBJ1-2
d_gene: -

CDR3nt: TGTGCCAGCAGCGTAGATTCTACGGGGGCCTATAATTCACCCCTCCACTTT
CDR3aa: CASSVDSTGAYNSPLHF
len: 17
v_gene: TRBV9
abundance: few
j_gene: TRBJ1-6
d_gene: -

CDR3nt: TGCAGCGTAGGACTAGCGGTTATGGAGACCCAGTACTTC
CDR3aa: CSVGLAVMETQYF
len: 13
v_gene: TRBV29-1
abundance: few
j_gene: TRBJ2-5
d_gene: TRBD2

CDR3nt: TGCAGCGTCCTACAGGGGACTAATGAAAAACTGTTTTTT
CDR3aa: CSVLQGTNEKLFF
len: 13
v_gene: TRBV29-1
abundance: few
j_gene: TRBJ1-4
d_gene: TRBD1

CDR3nt: TGTGCCAGCAGCTTAGCCCTCCCGGGAGCCGGGGAGCTGTTTTTT
CDR3aa: CASSLALPGAGELFF
len: 15
v_gene: TRBV7-2
abundance: -
j_gene: TRBJ2-2
d_gene: -

CDR3nt: TGCAGTGCTAGAGCACTACAGGGCGGTGACACTGAAGCTTTCTTT
CDR3aa: CSARALQGGDTEAFF
len: 15
v_gene: TRBV20-1
abundance: -
j_gene: TRBJ1-1
d_gene: -

CDR3nt: TGTGCTAGCAGCTTAAGGACCCAAGAGACCCAGTACTTC
CDR3aa: CASSLRTQETQYF
len: 13
v_gene: TRBV7-7
abundance: many
j_gene: TRBJ2-5
d_gene: -

CDR3nt: TGTGCCAGCAGCTTATGGCGCAATGAGCAGTACTTC
CDR3aa: CASSLWRNEQYF
len: 12
v_gene: TRBV7-2
abundance: -
j_gene: TRBJ2-7
d_gene: -

CDR3nt: TGTGCCAGCAGCGTTGGGCAGGGTGGTGGCTACACCTTC
CDR3aa: CASSVGQGGGYTF
len: 13
v_gene: TRBV7-9
abundance: many
j_gene: TRBJ1-2
d_gene: -

CDR3nt: TGCAGTGCTAGAGTTACAGGGGGCTTGCCCCAGCATTTT
CDR3aa: CSARVTGGLPQHF
len: 13
v_gene: TRBV20-1
abundance: few
j_gene: TRBJ1-5
d_gene: TRBD1

CDR3nt: TGTGTCAGCCCCGGGGGGTACGAGCAGTACTTC
CDR3aa: CVSPGGYEQYF
len: 11
v_gene: TRBV6-4
abundance: few
j_gene: TRBJ2-7
d_gene: TRBD2

CDR3nt: TGCAGTGCCCGAACGGGGGGGCAGACCGGGGAGCTGTTTTTT
CDR3aa: CSARTGGQTGELFF
len: 14
v_gene: TRBV20-1
abundance: few
j_gene: TRBJ2-2
d_gene: TRBD2

CDR3nt: TGTGCCAGCAGTTTGGTTTTTGGAGGGGGAGTCGGGGAGCAGTACTTC
CDR3aa: CASSLVFGGGVGEQYF
len: 16
v_gene: TRBV12-3/TRBV12-4
abundance: -
j_gene: TRBJ2-7
d_gene: -

CDR3nt: TGTGCCAGCTCCACGCCGCCGTATACTAGCGGGTTTGAGCAGTACTTC
CDR3aa: CASSTPPYTSGFEQYF
len: 16
v_gene: TRBV6-6
abundance: few
j_gene: TRBJ2-7
d_gene: TRBD2

CDR3nt: TGTGCCAGCAGTTTCCACCGACAGGGGGGGTCGGGGGAGCAGTACTTC
CDR3aa: CASSFHRQGGSGEQYF
len: 16
v_gene: TRBV2
abundance: few
j_gene: TRBJ2-7
d_gene: TRBD1

CDR3nt: TGCAGTGCTAGCCTTCAGATTACCAGCGGGGGGGCCCAGCATTTT
CDR3aa: CSASLQITSGGAQHF
len: 15
v_gene: TRBV20-1
abundance: -
j_gene: TRBJ1-5
d_gene: -

CDR3nt: TGTGCCAGCAGTCCGGGACAGGGTGGCTATGGCTACACCTTC
CDR3aa: CASSPGQGGYGYTF
len: 14
v_gene: TRBV12-3/TRBV12-4
abundance: many
j_gene: TRBJ1-2
d_gene: TRBD1

CDR3nt: TGCGCCAGCAGCGACGGGACTAGCGGGGGATACGAGCAGTACTTC
CDR3aa: CASSDGTSGGYEQYF
len: 15
v_gene: TRBV5-8
abundance: -
j_gene: TRBJ2-7
d_gene: TRBD2

CDR3nt: TGTGCCAGCAGCCGGACTAGCGGGAGGGTGGAGACCCAGTACTTC
CDR3aa: CASSRTSGRVETQYF
len: 15
v_gene: TRBV10-3
abundance: -
j_gene: TRBJ2-5
d_gene: TRBD2

CDR3nt: TGTGCCAGCAGTTCGGGGAACATGAACACTGAAGCTTTCTTT
CDR3aa: CASSSGNMNTEAFF
len: 14
v_gene: TRBV7-8
abundance: -
j_gene: TRBJ1-1
d_gene: -

CDR3nt: TGTGCCAGCAGTCATTCAGTAGGACGTGAAAAACTGTTTTTT
CDR3aa: CASSHSVGREKLFF
len: 14
v_gene: TRBV2
abundance: few
j_gene: TRBJ1-4
d_gene: -

CDR3nt: TGTGCCAGCAGAGAATCAGGGGTTGGCTACACCTTC
CDR3aa: CASRESGVGYTF
len: 12
v_gene: TRBV5-8
abundance: many
j_gene: TRBJ1-2
d_gene: -

CDR3nt: TGTGCCAGCTCACCCCAGACAGGGGCCCACGAGCAGTACTTC
CDR3aa: CASSPQTGAHEQYF
len: 14
v_gene: TRBV18
abundance: -
j_gene: TRBJ2-7
d_gene: TRBD1

CDR3nt: TGTGCCAGCAGCTTAGTTCCGGGACAGGCAAACTATGGCTACACCTTC
CDR3aa: CASSLVPGQANYGYTF
len: 16
v_gene: TRBV7-2
abundance: few
j_gene: TRBJ1-2
d_gene: TRBD1

CDR3nt: TGTGCCACCAGTGCCTCGACAGGTGGTGGAGAAAAACTGTTTTTT
CDR3aa: CATSASTGGGEKLFF
len: 15
v_gene: TRBV24-1
abundance: many
j_gene: TRBJ1-4
d_gene: -

CDR3nt: TGTGCCAGCAGTGCCACAAGAGGGGGTGAGTCCCAGCATTTT
CDR3aa: CASSATRGGESQHF
len: 14
v_gene: TRBV2
abundance: -
j_gene: TRBJ1-5
d_gene: -

CDR3nt: TGCGCCAGCAGCTTGGACAGGTTCGGTGCGAACACTGAAGCTTTCTTT
CDR3aa: CASSLDRFGANTEAFF
len: 16
v_gene: TRBV5-1
abundance: few
j_gene: TRBJ1-1
d_gene: -

CDR3nt: TGTGCCAGCAGCTTAGTTATAGGAGACGAGACCCAGTACTTC
CDR3aa: CASSLVIGDETQYF
len: 14
v_gene: TRBV7-2
abundance: -
j_gene: TRBJ2-5
d_gene: -

CDR3nt: TGTGCCAGCAGCTTAGTCAGGTCAACTAATGAAAAACTGTTTTTT
CDR3aa: CASSLVRSTNEKLFF
len: 15
v_gene: TRBV7-9
abundance: -
j_gene: TRBJ1-4
d_gene: -

CDR3nt: TGTGCCAGCAGTGACCTCCGGACTAGCAGCATTGTTTTT
CDR3aa: CASSDLRTSSIVF
len: 13
v_gene: TRBV25-1
abundance: many
j_gene: TRBJ2-2
d_gene: TRBD2

CDR3nt: TGTGCCAGCAGCTCCGGGACAGGGGATCTCTACGAGCAGTACTTC
CDR3aa: CASSSGTGDLYEQYF
len: 15
v_gene: TRBV7-2
abundance: -
j_gene: TRBJ2-7
d_gene: TRBD1

CDR3nt: TGTGCCAGCAGCTTAGGTGGTCCCGGAGATACGCAGTATTTT
CDR3aa: CASSLGGPGDTQYF
len: 14
v_gene: TRBV7-8
abundance: -
j_gene: TRBJ2-3
d_gene: -

CDR3nt: TGTGCCAGTAGCGAGGTTCACTATGGCTACACCTTC
CDR3aa: CASSEVHYGYTF
len: 12
v_gene: TRBV19
abundance: few
j_gene: TRBJ1-2
d_gene: -

CDR3nt: TGTGCCACCGGTATAGCGGGACAGCAAGAGACCCAGTACTTC
CDR3aa: CATGIAGQQETQYF
len: 14
v_gene: TRBV24-1
abundance: many
j_gene: TRBJ2-5
d_gene: -

CDR3nt: TGTGCCATCAGTGAGCGGACAGACAACACTGAAGCTTTCTTT
CDR3aa: CAISERTDNTEAFF
len: 14
v_gene: TRBV10-3
abundance: once
j_gene: TRBJ1-1
d_gene: -

CDR3nt: TGTGCCAGCAGCTTAGGGACTCGTCGCTCTGGAAACACCATATATTTT
CDR3aa: CASSLGTRRSGNTIYF
len: 16
v_gene: TRBV7-2
abundance: -
j_gene: TRBJ1-3
d_gene: -

CDR3nt: TGTGCCAGCAGCGGGGACAGGGGACTGTCTGGGGCCAACGTCCTGACTTTC
CDR3aa: CASSGDRGLSGANVLTF
len: 17
v_gene: TRBV7-3
abundance: -
j_gene: TRBJ2-6
d_gene: TRBD1

CDR3nt: TGTGCCAGTAGTATCCGACAGGGGAAGGAAAAACTGTTTTTT
CDR3aa: CASSIRQGKEKLFF
len: 14
v_gene: TRBV19
abundance: -
j_gene: TRBJ1-4
d_gene: TRBD1

CDR3nt: TGTGCCACCAGCCGAGGGGGCCAAAGCGGGGCCAACGTCCTGACTTTC
CDR3aa: CATSRGGQSGANVLTF
len: 16
v_gene: TRBV24-1
abundance: -
j_gene: TRBJ2-6
d_gene: TRBD1

CDR3nt: TGTGCCATCTTTGACCCGGGACAGGGTGTCTATGGCTACACCTTC
CDR3aa: CAIFDPGQGVYGYTF
len: 15
v_gene: TRBV10-3
abundance: few
j_gene: TRBJ1-2
d_gene: TRBD1

CDR3nt: TGTGCCATCAGTGAGGGAGAGCAGTACTTC
CDR3aa: CAISEGEQYF
len: 10
v_gene: TRBV10-3
abundance: once
j_gene: TRBJ2-7
d_gene: -

CDR3nt: TGCAGCGTAGGGGGGAGGAACACTGAAGCTTTCTTT
CDR3aa: CSVGGRNTEAFF
len: 12
v_gene: TRBV29-1
abundance: few
j_gene: TRBJ1-1
d_gene: -

CDR3nt: TGTGCCAGCAGTGAAGTCCAGGGCCAAGAGACCCAGTACTTC
CDR3aa: CASSEVQGQETQYF
len: 14
v_gene: TRBV2
abundance: few
j_gene: TRBJ2-5
d_gene: -

CDR3nt: TGCAGCGTTGAAGAATACTACACCGGGGAGCTGTTTTTT
CDR3aa: CSVEEYYTGELFF
len: 13
v_gene: TRBV29-1
abundance: -
j_gene: TRBJ2-2
d_gene: -

CDR3nt: TGTGCCAGCACCCCAGGGAGGACAGGGGGCAATCAGCCCCAGCATTTT
CDR3aa: CASTPGRTGGNQPQHF
len: 16
v_gene: TRBV10-3
abundance: -
j_gene: TRBJ1-5
d_gene: TRBD1

CDR3nt: TGTGCCAGCAGCGCCTCACAGGGGGGGCTGGGCTATGGCTACACCTTC
CDR3aa: CASSASQGGLGYGYTF
len: 16
v_gene: TRBV9
abundance: many
j_gene: TRBJ1-2
d_gene: TRBD1

CDR3nt: TGCGCCAGCAGCCCTCTAGCGGGAGGGCCCACCGGGGAGCTGTTTTTT
CDR3aa: CASSPLAGGPTGELFF
len: 16
v_gene: TRBV5-1
abundance: few
j_gene: TRBJ2-2
d_gene: TRBD2

CDR3nt: TGTGCCAGCAGCCGGGAAGACTCTGGGGCCAACGTCCTGACTTTC
CDR3aa: CASSREDSGANVLTF
len: 15
v_gene: TRBV10-3
abundance: -
j_gene: TRBJ2-6
d_gene: -

CDR3nt: TGCAGTGCTGTGACAGGGAGCTATCAGCCCCAGCATTTT
CDR3aa: CSAVTGSYQPQHF
len: 13
v_gene: TRBV20-1
abundance: -
j_gene: TRBJ1-5
d_gene: TRBD1

CDR3nt: TGTGCCAGCAGTGACGCTCTGACAGGGGGCAGTTCACCCCTCCACTTT
CDR3aa: CASSDALTGGSSPLHF
len: 16
v_gene: TRBV25-1
abundance: -
j_gene: TRBJ1-6
d_gene: TRBD1

CDR3nt: TGTGCCAGCAGTTTAGACAGGGCGAATCAGCCCCAGCATTTT
CDR3aa: CASSLDRANQPQHF
len: 14
v_gene: TRBV2
abundance: few
j_gene: TRBJ1-5
d_gene: TRBD1

CDR3nt: TGTGCCAGCAGTTTTCGGGGTTCCAATGGCTACACCTTC
CDR3aa: CASSFRGSNGYTF
len: 13
v_gene: TRBV12-3/TRBV12-4
abundance: few
j_gene: TRBJ1-2
d_gene: -

CDR3nt: TGCGCCAGCAGCTCCCTCGGGGTCCTTTCCTACGAGCAGTACTTC
CDR3aa: CASSSLGVLSYEQYF
len: 15
v_gene: TRBV5-1
abundance: -
j_gene: TRBJ2-7
d_gene: -

CDR3nt: TGTGCCAGCCTCCCCCGAGAGGGGAACACTGAAGCTTTCTTT
CDR3aa: CASLPREGNTEAFF
len: 14
v_gene: TRBV2
abundance: -
j_gene: TRBJ1-1
d_gene: -

CDR3nt: TGTGCCACCAGTTCCCCCGGGCCAACCTACGAGCAGTACTTC
CDR3aa: CATSSPGPTYEQYF
len: 14
v_gene: TRBV24-1
abundance: few
j_gene: TRBJ2-7
d_gene: -